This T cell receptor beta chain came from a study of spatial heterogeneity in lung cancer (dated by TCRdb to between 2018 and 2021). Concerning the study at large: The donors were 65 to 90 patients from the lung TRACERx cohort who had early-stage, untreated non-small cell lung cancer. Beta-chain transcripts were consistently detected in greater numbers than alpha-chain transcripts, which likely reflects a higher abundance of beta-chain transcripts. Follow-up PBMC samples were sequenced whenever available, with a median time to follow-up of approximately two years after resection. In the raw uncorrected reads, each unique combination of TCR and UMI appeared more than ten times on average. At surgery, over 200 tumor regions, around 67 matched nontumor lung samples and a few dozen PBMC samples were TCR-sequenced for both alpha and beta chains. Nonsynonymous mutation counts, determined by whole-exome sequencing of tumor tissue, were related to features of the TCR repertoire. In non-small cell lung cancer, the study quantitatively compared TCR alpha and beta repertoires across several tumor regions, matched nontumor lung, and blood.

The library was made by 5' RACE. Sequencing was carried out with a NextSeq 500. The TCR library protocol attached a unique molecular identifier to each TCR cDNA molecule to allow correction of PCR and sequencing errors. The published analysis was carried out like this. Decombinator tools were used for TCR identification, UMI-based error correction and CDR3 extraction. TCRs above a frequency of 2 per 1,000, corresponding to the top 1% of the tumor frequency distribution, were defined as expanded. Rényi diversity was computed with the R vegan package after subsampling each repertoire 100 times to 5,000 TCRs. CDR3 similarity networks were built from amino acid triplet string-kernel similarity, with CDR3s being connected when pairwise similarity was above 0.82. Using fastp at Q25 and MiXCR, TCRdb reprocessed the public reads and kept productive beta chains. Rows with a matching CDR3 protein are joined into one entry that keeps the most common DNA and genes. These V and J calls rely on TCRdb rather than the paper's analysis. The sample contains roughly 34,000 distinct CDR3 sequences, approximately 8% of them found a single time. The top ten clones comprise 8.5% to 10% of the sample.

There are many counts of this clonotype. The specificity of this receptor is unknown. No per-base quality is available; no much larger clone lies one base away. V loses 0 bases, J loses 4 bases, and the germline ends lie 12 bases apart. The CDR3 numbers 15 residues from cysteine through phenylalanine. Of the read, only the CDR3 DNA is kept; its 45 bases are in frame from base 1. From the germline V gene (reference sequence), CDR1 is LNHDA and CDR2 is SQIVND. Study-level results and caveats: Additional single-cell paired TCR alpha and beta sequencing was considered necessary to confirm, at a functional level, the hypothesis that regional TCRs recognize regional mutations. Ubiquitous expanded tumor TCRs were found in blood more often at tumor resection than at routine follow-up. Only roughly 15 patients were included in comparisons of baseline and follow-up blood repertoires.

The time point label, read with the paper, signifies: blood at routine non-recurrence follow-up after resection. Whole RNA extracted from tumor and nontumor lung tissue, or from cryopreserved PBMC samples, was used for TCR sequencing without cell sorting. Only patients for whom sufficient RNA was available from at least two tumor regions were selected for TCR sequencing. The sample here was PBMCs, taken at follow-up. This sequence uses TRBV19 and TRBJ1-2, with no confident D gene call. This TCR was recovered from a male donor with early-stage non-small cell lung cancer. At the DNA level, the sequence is TGTGCCAGTAGTATAGATCCGGGTACGACCTATGGCTACACCTTC. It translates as CASSIDPGTTYGYTF.